The clone carrying this T cell receptor (beta chain) came up a few times. The antigen remains unidentified. Other DNA sequences in the same sample also yield this CDR3. Sequenced material consisted of expressed TCRB transcripts (all of the isolated RNA was reverse transcribed). The table came from immunoSEQ multiplex PCR; TCRdb's copy has only in-frame clones and leaves some out. The sample has around 290,000 clones, roughly 8% seen once. Deletions cut 0 bases from V and 3 bases from J, with 5 bases between. This CDR3 contains 13 residues. Per the germline V gene, CDR1 is SGHAT and CDR2 is FQNNGV. The data derive from a study of beta chain features in type 1 diabetes. Study-level findings and limits: Cells with high TCR expression could be over-represented when cDNA is sequenced.

Input material: central memory CD4+ T cells from blood. This sequence originates from a woman aged 18-29 years in good health. The genes are TRBV11-2 and TRBJ1-2; no definite D call. CDR3 sequence: CASSLDPDYGYTF. CDR3 DNA sequence: TGTGCCAGCAGCTTAGATCCGGACTATGGCTACACCTTC. Drawing the rest from reference TRBV11-2 and TRBJ1-2, the complete variable domain is EAGVAQSPRYKIIEKRQSVAFWCNPISGHATLYWYQQILGQGPKLLIQFQNNGVVDDSQLPKDRFSAERLKGVDSTLKIQPAKLEDSAVYLCASSLDPDYGYTFGSGTRLTVV.